This T cell receptor (beta chain) derives from a study of spatial heterogeneity in lung cancer. Study overall: The average count in raw reads for each unique TCR and UMI combination exceeded 9.5 appearances. Study results and limitations: Ubiquitous expanded tumor TCRs showed up in blood more at resection than follow-up.

Regarding this clonotype: The antigen is undetermined.

Time point noted: sample taken at primary tumor resection. From tumor, nontumor lung or frozen PBMC, whole RNA was taken unsorted for sequencing. The cohort: 65 to 80 early-stage, untreated non-small cell lung cancer patients. This CDR3 is 13 amino acids long. V lost 0 bases and J 3 bases, leaving 6 bases between the germline ends. Germline loops: CDR1 SGHRS, CDR2 YFSETQ. TCRdb fed the 5' RACE reads into MiXCR, producing one record per CDR3 protein. Of about 60,000 distinct CDR3 sequences in the sample, 8.4% are singletons; the top ten hold about 15%. Source: PBMCs, taken at surgery. This sequence originates from a female donor with early-stage non-small cell lung cancer. V usage is TRBV5-1 and J usage is TRBJ1-1; D unclear. The CDR3 DNA is TGCGCCAGCAGCTTGGATAGGCACACTGAAGCTTTCTTT. Protein sequence: CASSLDRHTEAFF.